Listed here is a single T cell receptor beta chain. The antigen remains undetermined. The entry originates in a study of cytomegalovirus exposure and HLA in healthy donors. The CDR3 runs 13 residues. From germline, CDR1 is SNHLY and CDR2 FYNNEI. V shed 10 bases, J shed 4 bases, and the junction held 7 bases outside the gene matches. Primers: 60 Vbeta forward and 13 Jbeta reverse. Libraries were prepared by immunoSEQ multiplex PCR; TCRdb keeps only in-frame clonotypes and omits some of them. Of 80,000 to 100,000 clones in the sample, roughly 81% were seen once. Study results and limitations: Some V segments (TRBV6-2 and TRBV6-3 among them) were excluded as indistinguishable.

The V gene is TRBV2, the J gene TRBJ1-5; TRBD1 matches 7 bases. The sequence derives from a man aged 35 to 55 in good health and CMV-seronegative. What was sequenced was PBMCs. The CDR3 region has the DNA TGTGCCACCGCCGGGACAGCGAATCAGCCCCAGCATTTT. It specifies CATAGTANQPQHF. Full variable domain (missing parts from reference TRBV2 and TRBJ1-5): EPEVTQTPSHQVTQMGQEVILRCVPISNHLYFYWYRQILGQKVEFLVSFYNNEISEKSEIFDDQFSVERPDGSNFTLKIRSTKLEDSAMYFCATAGTANQPQHFGDGTRLSIL.